This T cell receptor (beta chain) was retrieved from a study of OX40 agonist ivuxolimab in advanced cancers. Trimming left V 4 bases short and J 8 bases short, with 29 bases between. This CDR3 contains 19 residues. The germline V gene has CDR1 SEHNR and CDR2 FQNEAQ (reference sequence). The method was immunoSEQ multiplex PCR; TCRdb's version includes in-frame clones alone and lacks a portion of them. This table holds approximately 82,000 clones, approximately 92% found once. V gene TRBV7-9 combines with J gene TRBJ1-4; D is unresolved. The specimen comprised CD4+ or CD8+ T cells sorted from blood, sampled in a trial of the OX40 agonist ivuxolimab. This sequence was found in an adult with an advanced solid tumor such as melanoma, head and neck, liver or kidney cancer. The CDR3 region is CASSSRGDYWGSTVEKLFF. In DNA, the CDR3 is TGTGCCAGCAGCTCTAGAGGTGATTATTGGGGTTCGACCGTCGAAAAACTGTTTTTT.